This is a list of T cell receptor beta chains from one sample in a study of beta chain features in type 1 diabetes. Sequencing used immunoSEQ multiplex PCR; TCRdb keeps in-frame clones, though not all of them. The table has hundreds of thousands of clones, around 15% seen once. Sequencing was carried out using naive CD4+ T cells from blood. These receptors were taken from a man aged 18 to 30 with type 1 diabetes. CDR3s include the opening cysteine and the closing phenylalanine or tryptophan. The order of the fields is V gene, J gene, clone size, D gene, CDR3 protein, CDR3 DNA. The D gene is left open where the match is weak. For some rows the clone size is stated as once, few or many, or as a class when expanded; others skip it.

V: TRBV19; J: TRBJ1-1; size: -; D: -; CDR3: CASTTGRANTEAFF; DNA: TGTGCCAGTACCACGGGCCGCGCGAACACTGAAGCTTTCTTT
V: TRBV18; J: TRBJ2-3; size: -; D: TRBD2; CDR3: CASSQLPGLPDTQYF; DNA: TGTGCCAGCTCACAGCTACCGGGACTACCAGATACGCAGTATTTT
V: TRBV5-1; J: TRBJ2-7; size: -; D: TRBD2; CDR3: CASSLRAGAPYEQYF; DNA: TGCGCCAGCAGCCTTAGAGCGGGGGCCCCCTACGAGCAGTACTTC
V: TRBV7-6; J: TRBJ1-6; size: few; D: -; CDR3: CASSLARGGSPLHF; DNA: TGTGCCAGCAGCTTAGCGCGAGGGGGTTCACCCCTCCACTTT
V: TRBV28; J: TRBJ2-3; size: -; D: TRBD2; CDR3: CASSRGGSGADTQYF; DNA: TGTGCCAGCAGCCGCGGGGGGTCTGGGGCAGATACGCAGTATTTT
V: TRBV15; J: TRBJ1-1; size: few; D: TRBD1; CDR3: CATSTQGDTEAFF; DNA: TGTGCCACCAGCACCCAGGGGGACACTGAAGCTTTCTTT
V: TRBV30; J: TRBJ2-7; size: -; D: -; CDR3: CAWSFPGPYEQYF; DNA: TGTGCCTGGAGTTTCCCAGGGCCCTACGAGCAGTACTTC
V: TRBV16; J: TRBJ1-2; size: few; D: -; CDR3: CASSQSTVGGYTF; DNA: TGTGCCAGCAGCCAATCGACAGTCGGTGGCTACACCTTC
V: TRBV6-1; J: TRBJ2-5; size: -; D: -; CDR3: CASSSPVFTQYF; DNA: TGTGCCAGCAGTTCCCCCGTGTTTACCCAGTACTTC
V: TRBV20-1; J: TRBJ2-7; size: -; D: -; CDR3: CSATGRYEQYF; DNA: TGCAGTGCTACAGGGAGATACGAGCAGTACTTC
V: TRBV30; J: TRBJ1-2; size: few; D: -; CDR3: CALAGILSYGYTF; DNA: TGTGCCCTAGCCGGGATACTGAGCTATGGCTACACCTTC
V: TRBV25-1; J: TRBJ1-3; size: -; D: -; CDR3: CASRGTSSGNTIYF; DNA: TGTGCCAGCAGGGGGACAAGCTCTGGAAACACCATATATTTT
V: TRBV5-1; J: TRBJ2-5; size: few; D: TRBD2; CDR3: CASRPTSGGQETQYF; DNA: TGCGCCAGCAGACCGACTAGCGGGGGGCAAGAGACCCAGTACTTC
V: TRBV4-1; J: TRBJ2-5; size: -; D: -; CDR3: CASSQRDSRETQYF; DNA: TGCGCCAGCAGCCAACGGGATAGCCGGGAGACCCAGTACTTC
V: TRBV10-3; J: TRBJ2-1; size: few; D: -; CDR3: CAILRDPRNNEQFF; DNA: TGTGCCATCCTCCGGGACCCACGGAACAATGAGCAGTTCTTC
V: TRBV27; J: TRBJ1-2; size: -; D: -; CDR3: CASKGNGGYTF; DNA: TGTGCCAGCAAGGGGAATGGTGGCTACACCTTC